These T cell receptor beta chains were read from a single sample in a study of siplizumab effects on memory and regulatory T cells. Some clones are missing from TCRdb's copy, which holds only in-frame ones; the method was immunoSEQ multiplex PCR. The sample has 80,000 to 130,000 clones, about 90% seen once. The sequenced sample was Tregs sorted from blood. These receptors all stem from a human donor in good health. The CDR3 runs from the conserved cysteine through the conserved F or W. Each record gives: J gene, clone size, V gene, D gene, CDR3 protein, CDR3 DNA. D genes are given only for firm matches. Clone size is not always given. Where it is, it says once, few, many or a class for expanded clones.

J: TRBJ1-5
size: .
V: TRBV11-2
D: .
CDR3: CASSLSAGPQPQHF
DNA: TGTGCCAGCAGCTTAAGTGCAGGGCCCCAGCCCCAGCATTTT

J: TRBJ1-6
size: .
V: TRBV5-1
D: .
CDR3: CASSQLKTGHHNSPLHF
DNA: TGCGCCAGCAGCCAGCTAAAAACGGGACACCATAATTCACCCCTCCACTTT

J: TRBJ2-2
size: .
V: TRBV28
D: TRBD2
CDR3: CASRVRLAGGPSGQPELFF
DNA: TGTGCCAGCAGGGTACGACTAGCGGGAGGGCCCAGCGGGCAGCCGGAGCTGTTTTTT

J: TRBJ2-5
size: .
V: TRBV28
D: .
CDR3: CASSLEREGTQETQYF
DNA: TGTGCCAGCAGTTTAGAGAGGGAAGGAACCCAAGAGACCCAGTACTTC

J: TRBJ1-3
size: .
V: TRBV13
D: TRBD1
CDR3: CASSPTGGLGNTIYF
DNA: TGTGCCAGCAGCCCCACAGGGGGCCTAGGAAACACCATATATTTT

J: TRBJ1-2
size: .
V: TRBV5-8
D: TRBD1
CDR3: CASSFLDRNYGYTF
DNA: TGTGCCAGCAGCTTCTTGGACAGGAACTATGGCTACACCTTC

J: TRBJ2-7
size: .
V: TRBV4-1
D: TRBD2
CDR3: CASSLRPSGHSYEQYF
DNA: TGCGCCAGCAGCCTCCGACCTAGCGGCCACTCCTACGAGCAGTACTTC

J: TRBJ1-2
size: .
V: TRBV7-8
D: TRBD1
CDR3: CASSLRGQLAYGYTF
DNA: TGTGCCAGCAGCCTGAGGGGACAGCTAGCCTATGGCTACACCTTC

J: TRBJ2-3
size: .
V: TRBV10-3
D: TRBD1
CDR3: CAIAGTGDSDTQYF
DNA: TGTGCCATCGCCGGGACAGGGGATTCGGATACGCAGTATTTT

J: TRBJ2-1
size: .
V: TRBV5-1
D: TRBD2
CDR3: CASSAFTSGGSSYNEQFF
DNA: TGCGCCAGCAGCGCTTTTACTAGCGGGGGCAGCTCCTACAATGAGCAGTTCTTC

J: TRBJ1-5
size: .
V: TRBV18
D: .
CDR3: CASSPAGQINQPQHF
DNA: TGTGCCAGCTCTCCCGCCGGCCAAATTAATCAGCCCCAGCATTTT

J: TRBJ2-5
size: .
V: TRBV11-2
D: .
CDR3: CASSLVQGSQETQYF
DNA: TGTGCCAGCAGCTTAGTACAGGGTAGCCAAGAGACCCAGTACTTC

J: TRBJ1-2
size: .
V: TRBV19
D: TRBD1
CDR3: CASSRWGDRGQGGYTF
DNA: TGTGCCAGTAGTCGATGGGGCGACAGGGGGCAAGGAGGCTACACCTTC

J: TRBJ2-1
size: once
V: TRBV5-1
D: .
CDR3: CASSLVGQPNEQFF
DNA: TGCGCCAGCAGCTTGGTTGGGCAGCCCAATGAGCAGTTCTTC

J: TRBJ2-3
size: .
V: TRBV9
D: .
CDR3: CASSVMPSSTDTQYF
DNA: TGTGCCAGCAGCGTGATGCCATCTAGCACAGATACGCAGTATTTT

J: TRBJ2-1
size: .
V: TRBV19
D: TRBD2
CDR3: CASSSGTSGSRNEQFF
DNA: TGTGCCAGTAGTAGCGGGACTAGCGGGAGTAGGAATGAGCAGTTCTTC

J: TRBJ1-1
size: .
V: TRBV20-1
D: .
CDR3: CSSNEAAEAFF
DNA: TGCTCATCCAATGAAGCCGCTGAGGCTTTCTTT

J: TRBJ2-1
size: once
V: TRBV11-2
D: .
CDR3: CASPIPGGSYNEQFF
DNA: TGTGCCAGCCCTATTCCCGGGGGCTCCTACAATGAGCAGTTCTTC

J: TRBJ2-1
size: .
V: TRBV5-1
D: .
CDR3: CASSLVKSRSRIPGVEFF
DNA: TGCGCCAGCAGCTTGGTCAAGTCGCGGTCACGGATTCCGGGAGTGGAGTTCTTC

J: TRBJ2-7
size: once
V: TRBV28
D: .
CDR3: CASSAPRTYEQYF
DNA: TGTGCCAGCAGTGCCCCACGTACCTACGAGCAGTACTTC

J: TRBJ2-5
size: few
V: TRBV11-2
D: TRBD1
CDR3: CATGTGDQETQYF
DNA: TGTGCCACAGGGACAGGGGACCAAGAGACCCAGTACTTC

J: TRBJ2-7
size: .
V: TRBV28
D: .
CDR3: CASSAPLATYEQYF
DNA: TGTGCCAGCAGCGCCCCCCTGGCTACCTACGAGCAGTACTTC

J: TRBJ2-1
size: .
V: TRBV4-1
D: TRBD2
CDR3: CASSQSRPSGINEQFF
DNA: TGCGCCAGCAGCCAAAGCAGGCCTAGCGGGATCAATGAGCAGTTCTTC

J: TRBJ2-7
size: .
V: TRBV5-1
D: .
CDR3: CASSLVGVYEQYF
DNA: TGCGCCAGCAGCTTGGTGGGGGTATACGAGCAGTACTTC

J: TRBJ1-1
size: .
V: TRBV5-1
D: .
CDR3: CASSHMTGNTEAFF
DNA: TGCGCCAGCAGCCACATGACAGGGAACACTGAAGCTTTCTTT

J: TRBJ2-3
size: .
V: TRBV6-1
D: .
CDR3: CASSDPYRLRGRSTDTQYF
DNA: TGTGCCAGCAGTGACCCCTACCGCCTACGGGGTAGAAGCACAGATACGCAGTATTTT

J: TRBJ2-3
size: .
V: TRBV9
D: TRBD2
CDR3: CASSVASGNTDTQYF
DNA: TGTGCCAGCAGCGTAGCTAGCGGGAACACAGATACGCAGTATTTT

J: TRBJ2-7
size: .
V: TRBV7-9
D: TRBD1
CDR3: CASSPGTAPTYEQYF
DNA: TGTGCCAGCAGCCCAGGGACAGCCCCAACCTACGAGCAGTACTTC

J: TRBJ1-6
size: .
V: TRBV6-5
D: .
CDR3: CASSSSGGRLGSPLHF
DNA: TGTGCCAGCAGTTCCTCGGGGGGGCGGCTGGGTTCACCCCTCCACTTT

J: TRBJ2-5
size: .
V: TRBV11-2
D: TRBD2
CDR3: CASSLASGLGSETQYF
DNA: TGTGCCAGCAGCCTCGCTAGCGGTCTTGGGTCGGAGACCCAGTACTTC

J: TRBJ2-7
size: .
V: TRBV11-2
D: .
CDR3: CASSLQGGGYEQYF
DNA: TGTGCCAGCAGCTTGCAGGGAGGTGGCTACGAGCAGTACTTC